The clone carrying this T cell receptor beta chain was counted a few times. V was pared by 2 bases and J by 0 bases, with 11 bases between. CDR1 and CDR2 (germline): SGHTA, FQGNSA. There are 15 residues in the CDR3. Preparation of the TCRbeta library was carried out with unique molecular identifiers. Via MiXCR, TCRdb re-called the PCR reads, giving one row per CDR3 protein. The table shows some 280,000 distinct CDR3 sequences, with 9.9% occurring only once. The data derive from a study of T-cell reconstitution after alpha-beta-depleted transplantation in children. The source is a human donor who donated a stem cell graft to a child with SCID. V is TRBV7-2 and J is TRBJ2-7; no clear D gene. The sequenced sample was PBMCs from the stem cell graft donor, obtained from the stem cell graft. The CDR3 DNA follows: TGTGCCAGCAGCTTACTTGGGCAGATCTCCTACGAGCAGTACTTC. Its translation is CASSLLGQISYEQYF.